Listed below are T cell receptor beta chains from one sample, sequenced in a study of blood T cells in healthy people across ages. TCRdb recomputed calls from the 5' RACE reads with MiXCR, one row per CDR3 protein. Here the sample spans approximately 820,000 distinct CDR3 sequences, under 55% being singletons. Source material: blood. Receptors were obtained from a man aged 60 to 75 in good health. The CDR3 runs from the conserved cysteine through the conserved F or W. D genes are given only for firm matches. For some rows the clone size is stated as once, few or many, or as a class when expanded; others skip it.

.	.	TRBV29-1	TRBJ1-1	TGCAGCGTTGAATGGAACACTGAAGCTTTCTTT	CSVEWNTEAFF
.	.	TRBV4-3	TRBJ1-6	TGCGCCAGCAGCCAAGAACTGCTTTCACCCCTCCACTTT	CASSQELLSPLHF
TRBD2	few	TRBV5-1	TRBJ2-3	TGCGCCAGCAGCTTGGGAGCGGGGGGGACAGATACGCAGTATTTT	CASSLGAGGTDTQYF
.	.	TRBV25-1	TRBJ2-3	TGTGCCAGCAGTGTCTTACCCACAGGGAGAGGCGATACGCAGTATTTT	CASSVLPTGRGDTQYF
.	.	TRBV27	TRBJ1-2	TGTGCCAGCAGTTTAGACGGGGCTGACTATGGCTACACCTTC	CASSLDGADYGYTF
.	once	TRBV6-2/TRBV6-3	TRBJ2-5	TGTGCCAGCAGCCGCCCTTACAATGAGCAGTACTTC	CASSRPYNEQYF
TRBD2	.	TRBV3-1	TRBJ2-5	TGTGCCAGCAGTCCACCGGGACTAGGGGTGGGGATCCAAGAGACCCAGTACTTC	CASSPPGLGVGIQETQYF
.	.	TRBV20-1	TRBJ2-4	TGCAGTGCTAGTCGCCGGGGGACCTCTGGGGAGCAGTACTTC	CSASRRGTSGEQYF
TRBD2	few	TRBV6-2/TRBV6-3	TRBJ2-1	TGTGCCAGCAGGGCCCGGGAGACTAGCGGATACAATGAGCAGTTCTTC	CASRARETSGYNEQFF
.	.	TRBV10-3	TRBJ2-7	TGTGCCATCAGACAGGGACGGGAGCAGTACTTC	CAIRQGREQYF
.	many	TRBV5-1	TRBJ2-1	TGTGCCAGCAGTTTCAGTCAGAGCTCCTACAATGAGCAGTTCTTC	CASSFSQSSYNEQFF
.	.	TRBV30	TRBJ1-1	TGTGCCTGGAGATTGGTAAGGCAAGCTTTCTTT	CAWRLVRQAFF
.	few	TRBV7-9	TRBJ1-1	TGTGCCAGCAGCTTAAACGGGGGGAATGAAGCTTTCTTT	CASSLNGGNEAFF
.	.	TRBV20-1	TRBJ2-7	TGCAGTGCTAGAGAGTTTACGGGATCAAGCTCCTACGAGCAGTACTTC	CSAREFTGSSSYEQYF